The sequence of this TCR beta chain was determined in a study of OX40 agonist ivuxolimab in advanced cancers. Whole-study results and caveats: The study found among the lowest clonal expansion in partial responders at 0.1-3.0 mg/kg. Clonal expansion by week 6 occurred in CD4+ and CD8+ blood T cells (at 0.1 to 3.0 mg/kg).

As to this clone: Its antigen remains unidentified.

TCRdb's copy holds only in-frame clones and misses some; the assay was immunoSEQ multiplex PCR. Of around 70,000 clones listed, roughly 84% are singletons. CDR3 length equals 19 residues. From germline, CDR1 is MGHRA and CDR2 YSYEKL. Trimming shortened V by 0 bases and J by 0 bases, and 18 bases separated the two germline ends. This sample comprised CD4+ or CD8+ T cells sorted from blood, obtained in a trial of the OX40 agonist ivuxolimab. This clonotype was obtained from an adult with an advanced solid tumor such as melanoma, head and neck, liver or kidney cancer. V gene TRBV4-1 combines with J gene TRBJ1-5; D is unresolved. The DNA for the CDR3 is TGCGCCAGCAGCCAAGATTTTATCCTCACCGGGTATAGCAATCAGCCCCAGCATTTT. This encodes CASSQDFILTGYSNQPQHF.